The TCR beta chain described here comes from a study of cytomegalovirus exposure and HLA in healthy donors (TCRdb year 2017). In terms of the full investigation: An earlier analysis of fewer than 750 of the donors reported approximately 300 Gb of sequence data and 117 million unique TCR beta sequences obtained from about 180 million T cells. An early release that covered fewer than 800 HLA-typed donors contained 300 to 350 gigabases of sequencing data and 85 million to 100 million unique TCR sequences. The genetic ancestry cluster associated with self-reported Caucasian donors included 81% of the 398 genotyped donors. The aim of the study was to test whether cataloging public T cell receptors could identify signatures of past pathogen exposure. The study profiled the T cell repertoires of more than 500 subjects by immunosequencing and related them to cytomegalovirus serostatus. Besides the first cohort of 666 subjects, a separate validation cohort made up of about 120 different subjects was used. To predict cytomegalovirus infection status, the study brought together high-throughput TCR immunosequencing, statistical association of individual TCRs with disease status, and machine learning. A later analysis re-analyzed previously published TCR beta repertoires from 500 to 700 donors and added high-resolution HLA genotyping to study TCR occurrence patterns. Rather than drawing on any new phenotypic data, the later analysis identified candidate immune exposures from TCR beta sequences and the way those sequences occurred across donors. In an earlier analysis of 587 of the donors, high-throughput TCR beta sequencing was used to judge whether each TCR beta V gene segment behaved as functional or pseudogenic. Donor age, sex, ethnicity and CMV serostatus were compiled alongside the repertoire data. A later genetic analysis used genome-wide SNP genotypes for about three fifths of the 666 donors, treating that subset as a discovery cohort. Every discovery cohort repertoire had been produced on one sequencing platform. HLA typing covered class I and class II loci at four-digit resolution. Typing coverage varied by locus: roughly 629-640 donors for A, B, C, DRB1 and DQB1; approximately 520 for DQA1; over 600 for DPA1; approximately 450 for DPB1. Roughly five DR-DQ haplotypes were handled as single units for association and clustering, since linkage in the cohort was strong. Among 398 genotyped donors of the cohort, an average of around 240,000 unique TCR beta nucleotide sequences was sequenced per donor, of which about 19% were non-productive. The full study reports these points: In this cohort, only TCR beta chains were sequenced, and detectable features were limited by the absence of alpha or paired-chain data. Because HLA typing was missing for some donors at each locus, association tests included only the typed subset. When HLA alleles, especially DR and DQ, strongly co-occurred, attributing TCR associations to individual alleles was difficult. At a false discovery rate of 0.05, a later analysis linked some 17,000 TCR beta sequences to specific HLA alleles. A further reported finding was that TCR beta sequences accurately predicted the HLA-A and HLA-B alleles for most subjects in the first cohort. A later genetic analysis associated a missense DCLRE1C variant with V-gene and J-gene trimming of TCR beta chains, and an independent cohort replicated the association. Some IMGT-functional V segments, including TRBV6-2 and TRBV6-3, could not be distinguished by the 87-base-pair reads and were therefore excluded. The authors suggested that the approach could potentially be extended to other disease states and immunological phenotypes. Most CMV-associated TCR beta chains appeared to be HLA-restricted in a later analysis, and the HLA associations seemed to be driven largely by CMV exposure. In a later analysis, HLA-associated TCR beta chains showed more clonal expansion and lower generation probabilities than non-associated chains that were equally common. Sequencing depth was assumed to be roughly uniform across donors in the presence/absence analyses, though that assumption may not hold. In a later analysis, the rate of TCR association differed among HLA loci, with DRB1 alleles having the most associated TCRs and HLA-C alleles having the fewest. A cluster of highly shared sequence variants was judged likely to be a technical artifact of the sequencing pipeline. Linkage disequilibrium might explain the correlated functional status among segregating V segments, but an unknown experimental factor could not be ruled out. The study listed approximately 160 TCR beta chains as associated with cytomegalovirus. For the cohort, immune exposure information was limited to CMV serostatus. Because counts were too low, roughly 16 rarely observed V segments, including chromosome 9 orphons, were left out of the earlier analysis of some 600 of the donors. Most TCR sequences were observed very rarely across donors, whereas some public TCRs were present in many individuals. Several of the top co-occurrence clusters appeared to be linked to parvovirus B19, influenza, CMV and Epstein-Barr virus, according to a later analysis. According to a later genetic analysis, donors in an Asian-associated ancestry cluster had fewer N-insertions in productive TCRs than the roughly 700-donor mean. Three of the identified cytomegalovirus-associated TCR beta chains were confirmed in vitro to be specific for cytomegalovirus antigens. In an earlier analysis of some 550 of the donors, most TCR beta V segments were observed in productive rearrangements about 90% or about 30% of the time, broadly matching IMGT annotations. In both the original and validation cohorts, the classifier was reported to diagnose cytomegalovirus status with high specificity and sensitivity.

A word on this clone: It lacks a known antigen. No much larger clone is present one base from it, and per-base qualities are unavailable.

CDR1 and CDR2, per the germline V gene, are SGHRS and YFSETQ. Compared with germline, V lacks 5 bases and J lacks 1 base; bases without a gene match: 5. From its cysteine to its phenylalanine, the CDR3 spans 14 amino acids. Only the CDR3 DNA is retained, 42 bases long and in frame from the first base. The cohort consisted of 600 to 750 healthy bone marrow donors. All cohort members were sampled while nominally healthy, although unrecorded immune exposures were likely present. The donor tested CMV seronegative, placing the donor among the 350 to 400 seronegative members of the cohort. A peripheral blood sample was provided by each donor, and peripheral blood mononuclear cells were used for TCR beta sequencing. Genomic DNA was extracted from the blood cell samples with the Qiagen DNeasy Blood Extraction Kit. The receptor library was made with the immunoSEQ multiplex PCR assay. For the multiplex PCR, a mixture combining 60 forward primers for TCR Vbeta segments and 13 reverse primers for TCR Jbeta segments was used. The CDR3 region of rearranged TCR beta genes was amplified from genomic DNA by a multiplex PCR assay. The amplified TCR beta libraries were sequenced on the Illumina HiSeq System as 87-base-pair reads. Processing in the source paper ran as follows. In a later analysis, 70 million to 95 million unique TCR beta chains were counted across the 666 repertoires, and roughly 11 million of these chains were shared by at least two donors. To remove PCR and sequencing errors, raw reads were error-corrected and collapsed into unique sequences using a nearest-neighbor algorithm that merged closely related sequences. CDR3 sequences were aligned to IMGT reference sequences to assign V, D and J gene segments. Each retained sequence needed at least a six-nucleotide match to both a V gene segment and a J gene segment. A rearrangement was called productive if the CDR3 had no stop codons and remained in frame with V and J, and every other rearrangement was called non-productive. CDR3 was defined according to IMGT convention as the region running from the second conserved V-encoded cysteine to the conserved J-encoded phenylalanine. In an earlier analysis of roughly 610 of the donors, sequences lacking an unambiguous match to a single V gene segment were excluded. An earlier analysis of some 500 of the donors classified V segments as functional when productive rearrangements were above 56.7% and as segregating when the standard deviation between donors was above 5%. A statistical classification framework was developed to diagnose cytomegalovirus status using the catalog of TCR beta chain sequences. V and J gene assignment, in a later analysis, came from comparing TCR nucleotide sequences with IMGT/GENE-DB human TR gene sequences. In a later analysis, CDR3 sequences and most-parsimonious VDJ recombination scenarios were assigned using the TCRdist pipeline. In a later analysis, every TCR beta chain was defined by the combination of its CDR3 amino acid sequence and its V-gene family, and reads without a unique V-gene family were dropped. In a later analysis, nearly 600 highly shared, low-generation-probability nucleotide sequences were removed to address suspected cross-contamination and a sequencing artifact. In a later analysis, a clonal expansion index was calculated for each public chain from normalized within-repertoire ranks of inferred template counts. In a later analysis, generation probabilities were computed using a VDJ recombination model fitted to out-of-frame rearrangements, and the results were checked against IGoR. Hypergeometric tests were used in a later analysis to score TCR-TCR, TCR-HLA and TCR-CMV co-occurrence, with a repertoire-size bias correction applied to the TCR pairs. To estimate false discovery rates, a later analysis permuted the HLA or CMV assignments 20 times. A later analysis grouped co-occurring TCRs with DBSCAN, adding TCRdist sequence similarity when clustering within HLA-allele-positive subsets. For co-occurrence clustering, repertoires with fewer than 30,000 or more than 120,000 public chains were excluded, along with about five repertoires with anomalous nucleotide sharing. The immuneACCESS repertoire file appears here via TCRdb, limited to in-frame rearrangements. These files lack a portion of the clones; in checked studies, under half of the deficit traces to unresolved V genes, and the cause of the others is not known. V and J calls and clone size are those listed in that table; D and trimming were worked out from the DNA. This sample comprises 150,000 or so clones, around 80% of them detected only once. The biggest ten clones account for around 3.2% of the sample.

The sequencing input was PBMCs. The source of this sequence is a man in his forties in good health and CMV-seronegative. The chain employs TRBV5-1 and TRBJ1-1, and TRBD1 aligns with 7 junction nucleotides. CDR3 loop: CASSRGTANTEAFF. DNA sequence: TGCGCCAGCAGTCGAGGGACAGCGAACACTGAAGCTTTCTTT. Reference TRBV5-1 and TRBJ1-1 genes cover what lies past the CDR3, so the full variable domain is KAGVTQTPRYLIKTRGQQVTLSCSPISGHRSVSWYQQTPGQGLQFLFEYFSETQRNKGNFPGRFSGRQFSNSRSEMNVSTLELGDSALYLCASSRGTANTEAFFGQGTRLTVV.